The 23 T cell receptor beta chains presented below share a single source sample, sequenced in a study of T cells in localized non-small cell lung cancer. Repertoires were generated with immunoSEQ multiplex PCR, while TCRdb's copy carries only in-frame clones and drops some. The sample yields 40,000 to 60,000 clones, more than 75% seen once. The sequences come from PBMCs, collected before any cancer treatment. The receptors shown here come from a female donor with stage II lung adenocarcinoma.

The rearrangement links TRBV5-4 to TRBJ2-5, with 8 bases that match TRBD1. J gave up 11 bases and V 10 bases, and 10 bases lay outside the gene matches. This CDR3 has 11 residues. Looked up from germline, CDR1 is SGHNT and CDR2 is YYREEE (reference sequence). The CDR3 DNA is TGTGCCGCGGGCAGGGGGCGCGTACAGTACTTC. Translating it yields CAAGRGRVQYF.

This clone occurred once. This sequence may be a read error, since a much larger clone differs from it by one base. The chain joins TRBV13 to TRBJ1-1; no definite D call. V lost 8 bases, J lost 1 base, and 8 bases lay in between. Germline V gene lookup returns CDR1 PRHDT and CDR2 FYEKMQ (reference sequence). CDR3 length: 12 amino acids. In DNA form, the CDR3 reads TGTGCCAGCCACGCGGAGAACACTGAAGCTTTCTTT. It yields the protein CASHAENTEAFF.

The rearrangement uses TRBV5-4 and TRBJ1-3; D is possibly TRBD1 (5 bases). Per the germline V gene, CDR1 is SGHNT and CDR2 is YYREEE (reference sequence). The CDR3 sequence is 16 residues long. The ends were cut back, 2 bases at V and 2 bases at J, with 14 bases in the middle. The CDR3 region has the DNA TGTGCCAGCAGCTTATGGACCGGGACGGCTGGAAACACCATATATTTT. This translates into CASSLWTGTAGNTIYF.

J is TRBJ2-7 and V is TRBV30, with TRBD1 matching over 8 bases. This CDR3 has 14 residues. Per germline, CDR1 GTSNPN and CDR2 SVGIG (reference sequence). Unmatched junction bases numbered 12, after V lost 4 bases and J lost 7 bases. CDR3 in amino acids: CAWTRDRYGGEQYF. As DNA, the CDR3 is TGTGCCTGGACCCGGGACAGGTATGGCGGAGAGCAGTACTTC.

The genes are TRBV7-8 and TRBJ2-7, with TRBD1 matching over 8 bases. The V segment lost 0 bases and the J segment 2 bases; nucleotides outside the gene matches: 9. CDR3 length: 17 residues. Germline V gene lookup returns CDR1 SGHVS and CDR2 FQNEAQ. In DNA form, the CDR3 reads TGTGCCAGCAGCTTAGCGAGTGGCACAGGGGGAACCTACGAGCAGTACTTC. Encoded protein: CASSLASGTGGTYEQYF. The variable domain in full, completed from reference TRBV7-8 and TRBJ2-7, reads GAGVSQSPRYKVAKRGQDVALRCDPISGHVSLFWYQQALGQGPEFLTYFQNEAQLDKSGLPSDRFFAERPEGSVSTLKIQRTQQEDSAVYLCASSLASGTGGTYEQYFGPGTRLTVT.

The gene calls are TRBV2 and TRBJ1-5; D possibly corresponds to TRBD1 (5 bases). The V gene's germline CDR1 is SNHLY and CDR2 FYNNEI. V was shortened by 6 bases and J by 3 bases, with 15 bases between the two germline ends. The CDR3 has 15 amino acids. The CDR3 sequence: CASSRVRQTNQPQHF. The CDR3 DNA follows: TGTGCCAGCAGCCGAGTCCGACAGACCAATCAGCCCCAGCATTTT.

V usage is TRBV5-1 and J usage is TRBJ2-1; 12 bases match TRBD2. There are 18 residues in the CDR3. Trimming cost V 4 bases and J 6 bases; bases outside gene matches: 14. Germline V gives CDR1 SGHRS, CDR2 YFSETQ. The CDR3 loop reads CASSPTVLAGGPFNEQFF. CDR3 DNA sequence: TGCGCCAGCAGCCCGACAGTCCTAGCGGGGGGGCCTTTCAATGAGCAGTTCTTC.

This chain connects TRBV19 to TRBJ1-5, with 7 bases identical to TRBD1. Unmatched junction bases numbered 9, after V lost 7 bases and J lost 0 bases. Germline V lookup: CDR1 LNHDA, CDR2 SQIVND (reference sequence). CDR3 length: 16 amino acids. The CDR3 loop reads CASNSRQGDSNQPQHF. CDR3 DNA: TGTGCCAGTAATTCGCGACAGGGCGATAGCAATCAGCCCCAGCATTTT.

This clone was observed a single time. The chain couples TRBV6-6 to TRBJ2-7; a weak D match, TRBD2 (6 bases). Germline V gives CDR1 MNHNY, CDR2 SVGAGI (reference sequence). V shed 10 bases and J shed 0 bases, with 13 bases lying between them. CDR3 length: 13 amino acids. The CDR3 nucleotides read TGTGCCACCCAAGCGGGTTCCTCCTACGAGCAGTACTTC. Protein sequence: CATQAGSSYEQYF.

V is TRBV2 and J is TRBJ1-1, with D uncertain. The CDR3 runs 14 residues. The V and J ends lost 5 bases and 5 bases respectively, with 15 bases between them. The V gene's germline CDR1 is SNHLY and CDR2 FYNNEI. The CDR3 is CASSPGLGGTEAFF. In nucleotides, the CDR3 is TGTGCCAGCAGTCCCGGTTTGGGCGGGACTGAAGCTTTCTTT.

The V and J genes are TRBV7-9 and TRBJ2-1; TRBD2 matches 10 bases. Germline CDR1 SEHNR, CDR2 FQNEAQ (reference sequence). The J segment lost 4 bases and the V segment lost 10 bases, leaving 4 bases of the junction unmatched. The CDR3 sequence is 13 residues long. The CDR3 here is CATLAGDYNEQFF. In nucleotides, the CDR3 is TGTGCCACTCTAGCGGGGGATTACAATGAGCAGTTCTTC. Full variable domain (remainder filled in from reference TRBV7-9 and TRBJ2-1): DTGVSQNPRHKITKRGQNVTFRCDPISEHNRLYWYRQTLGQGPEFLTYFQNEAQLEKSRLLSDRFSAERPKGSFSTLEIQRTEQGDSAMYLCATLAGDYNEQFFGPGTRLTVL.

This rearrangement joins TRBV7-8 to TRBJ2-1, with D tentatively TRBD1 or TRBD2 (7 bases each). The CDR3 extends over 15 amino acids. The germline V gene encodes CDR1 SGHVS and CDR2 FQNEAQ. Trimming shortened V by 4 bases and J by 12 bases, and 22 bases separated the two germline ends. The CDR3 bases are TGTGCCAGCAGCTCAGGGGGGGACCCCGCGATTAGGCAGTTCTTC. Its translation: CASSSGGDPAIRQFF.

The chain employs TRBV9 and TRBJ2-2, with D perhaps TRBD1 or TRBD2 (6 bases each). Germline lookup yields CDR1 SGDLS and CDR2 YYNGEE. The CDR3 totals 15 residues. V gave up 3 bases and J gave up 5 bases, with 14 bases separating them. The chain's CDR3 is CASSEQGGGTGELFF. DNA of the CDR3: TGTGCCAGCAGCGAACAGGGTGGGGGGACCGGGGAGCTGTTTTTT.

Of note for this clone: Its ends do not fully match the called genes, so a read error is possible. The chain joins TRBV7-7 to TRBJ2-3, with 9 positions matching TRBD2. The germline V gene encodes CDR1 SSHAT and CDR2 FNYEAQ (reference sequence). The CDR3 consists of 15 residues. The CDR3 spells CASSRSGGSTDTQYF. For the CDR3, the DNA is TGTGCTAGCAGTCGTAGCGGGGGAAGTACAGATACGCAGTATTTT.

This clone was recorded only once. In DNA, the CDR3 is TGTGCCATCAGCCGGACAGGGGCGAACTATGGCTACACCTTC. This codes for CAISRTGANYGYTF. The genes are TRBV10-3 and TRBJ1-2; 9 nucleotides align to TRBD1. The CDR3 contains 14 residues. With V trimmed by 6 bases and J by 2 bases, 4 bases remained unmatched. CDR1 is ENHRY and CDR2 is SYGVKD in the germline V gene.

The chain joins TRBV27 to TRBJ2-7, with a weak D call TRBD2 (7 bases). Trimming removed 8 bases from V and 2 bases from J, with 16 bases in between. The CDR3 runs 14 residues. In germline, CDR1 is MNHEY, CDR2 SMNVEV (reference sequence). The CDR3 bases are TGTGCCAGCTGTCCACAGGGAGGGACCTACGAGCAGTACTTC. It encodes CASCPQGGTYEQYF.

The V gene is TRBV12-5, the J gene TRBJ2-7; D is unresolved. The CDR3 has 15 amino acids. CDR1 and CDR2 (germline): LGHNT, FRNRAP. V shed 0 bases and J shed 5 bases, with 14 bases lying between them. CDR3 in amino acids: CASGLVEIGINEQYF. CDR3 DNA: TGTGCTAGTGGTTTGGTGGAGATAGGGATCAACGAGCAGTACTTC.

The chain carries TRBV18 and TRBJ1-6, with D unresolved. CDR1 and CDR2 from the germline V gene are KGHSH and LQKENI. The CDR3 runs 16 residues. The V gene lost 1 base and the J gene lost 6 bases, with 13 bases spanning the gap. Here the CDR3 DNA reads TGTGCCAGCTCACCACTTAGGGTCTCACCTAATTCACCCCTCCACTTT. As protein: CASSPLRVSPNSPLHF. Full variable domain (missing parts from reference TRBV18 and TRBJ1-6): NAGVMQNPRHLVRRRGQEARLRCSPMKGHSHVYWYRQLPEEGLKFMVYLQKENIIDESGMPKERFSAEFPKEGPSILRIQQVVRGDSAAYFCASSPLRVSPNSPLHFGNGTRLTVT.

The gene calls are TRBV5-1 and TRBJ2-3, with TRBD2 as a possible D gene (5 bases). CDR1 and CDR2 from the germline V gene are SGHRS and YFSETQ. The V and J ends lost 0 bases and 2 bases respectively, with 13 bases between them. The CDR3 spans 16 residues. The CDR3 DNA is TGCGCCAGCAGCTTGGCGACTAACCAGTACACAGATACGCAGTATTTT. Translating gives CASSLATNQYTDTQYF.

The chain carries TRBV19 and TRBJ1-1; D unclear. V was cut by 5 bases and J by 2 bases, with 15 bases left in between. CDR1 is LNHDA, CDR2 SQIVND, per germline (reference sequence). The CDR3 is 15 amino acids. In DNA, the CDR3 is TGTGCCAGTAGTGGGATAGATGGGATTAACACTGAAGCTTTCTTT. Residues: CASSGIDGINTEAFF.

This clone was detected a few times. The chain is built from TRBV27 and TRBJ2-5; 8 bases are a match to TRBD2. Germline V gives CDR1 MNHEY, CDR2 SMNVEV (reference sequence). V shed 2 bases, J shed 5 bases, and the junction held 4 bases outside the gene matches. The CDR3 totals 14 residues. CDR3 residues: CASSLGRGGETQYF. The DNA for the CDR3 is TGTGCCAGCAGTTTAGGTCGGGGGGGTGAGACCCAGTACTTC.

V is TRBV14 and J is TRBJ2-1, with TRBD1 matching 8 bases. This CDR3 is built from 14 residues. Germline V gene sequence: CDR1 SGHDN, CDR2 FVKESK. Trimming removed 4 bases from V and 6 bases from J; junction bases left unmatched: 5. CDR3 region: CASSLITGGNEQFF. Written as DNA, the CDR3 is TGTGCCAGCAGCCTCATTACAGGGGGCAATGAGCAGTTCTTC.

The rearrangement uses TRBV15 and TRBJ1-5; 7 bases fit TRBD1. The CDR3 totals 16 residues. Germline assignment: CDR1 LNHNV and CDR2 YYDKDF (reference sequence). The trim removed 3 bases at V and 7 bases at J, leaving 12 bases unmatched. The CDR3: CATSRSWVGGGQPQHF. CDR3 nucleotide sequence: TGTGCCACCAGCAGGTCATGGGTAGGGGGCGGACAGCCCCAGCATTTT.